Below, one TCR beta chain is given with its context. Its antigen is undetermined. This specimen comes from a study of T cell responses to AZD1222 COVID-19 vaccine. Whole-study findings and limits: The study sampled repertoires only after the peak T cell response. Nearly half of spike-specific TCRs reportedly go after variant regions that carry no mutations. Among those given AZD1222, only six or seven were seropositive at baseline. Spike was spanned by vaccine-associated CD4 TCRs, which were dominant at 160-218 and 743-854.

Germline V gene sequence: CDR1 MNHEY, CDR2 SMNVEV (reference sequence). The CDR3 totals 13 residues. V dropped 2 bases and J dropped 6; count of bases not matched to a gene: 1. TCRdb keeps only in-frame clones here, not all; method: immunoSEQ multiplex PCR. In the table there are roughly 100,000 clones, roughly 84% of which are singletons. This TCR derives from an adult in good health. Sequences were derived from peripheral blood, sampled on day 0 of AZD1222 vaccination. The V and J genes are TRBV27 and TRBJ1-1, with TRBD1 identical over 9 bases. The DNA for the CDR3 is TGTGCCAGCAGTTTAACAGGGGGCCCTGAAGCTTTCTTT. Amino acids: CASSLTGGPEAFF.